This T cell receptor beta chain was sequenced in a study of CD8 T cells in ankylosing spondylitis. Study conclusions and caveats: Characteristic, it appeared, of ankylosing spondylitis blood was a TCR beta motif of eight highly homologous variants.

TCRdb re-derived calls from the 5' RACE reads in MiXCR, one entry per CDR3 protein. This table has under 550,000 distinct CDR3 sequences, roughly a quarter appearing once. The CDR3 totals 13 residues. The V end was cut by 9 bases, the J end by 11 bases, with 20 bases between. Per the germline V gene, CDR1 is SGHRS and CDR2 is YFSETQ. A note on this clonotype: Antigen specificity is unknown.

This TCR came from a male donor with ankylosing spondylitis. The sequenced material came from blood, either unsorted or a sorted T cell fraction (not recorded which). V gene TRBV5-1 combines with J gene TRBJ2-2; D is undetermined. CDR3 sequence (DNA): TGCGCCACCAGAGTCATACCGGACGAAGAGCTGTTTTTT. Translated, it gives CATRVIPDEELFF.